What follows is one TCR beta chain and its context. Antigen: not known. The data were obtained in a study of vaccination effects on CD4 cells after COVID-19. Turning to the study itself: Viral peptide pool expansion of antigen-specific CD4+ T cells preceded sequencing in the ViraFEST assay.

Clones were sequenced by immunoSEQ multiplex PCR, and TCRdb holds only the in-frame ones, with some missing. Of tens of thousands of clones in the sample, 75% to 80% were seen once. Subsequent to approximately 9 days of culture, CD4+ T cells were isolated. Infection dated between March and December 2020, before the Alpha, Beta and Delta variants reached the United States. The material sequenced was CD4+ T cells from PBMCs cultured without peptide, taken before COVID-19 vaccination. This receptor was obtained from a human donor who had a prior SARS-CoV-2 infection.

The CDR3 here is CARSHGAGPGRLYNEQFF. The CDR3 coding sequence is TGTGCCAGAAGCCATGGGGCAGGTCCAGGGCGGCTCTACAATGAGCAGTTCTTC. The V call is TRBV5-3, the J call TRBJ2-1; the D gene is possibly TRBD1 (5 bases). TRBV5-3 is given ORF status, its function remaining uncertain. Trimming took 4 bases from V and 3 from J, leaving 23 bases between them. The CDR3 runs to 18 residues.